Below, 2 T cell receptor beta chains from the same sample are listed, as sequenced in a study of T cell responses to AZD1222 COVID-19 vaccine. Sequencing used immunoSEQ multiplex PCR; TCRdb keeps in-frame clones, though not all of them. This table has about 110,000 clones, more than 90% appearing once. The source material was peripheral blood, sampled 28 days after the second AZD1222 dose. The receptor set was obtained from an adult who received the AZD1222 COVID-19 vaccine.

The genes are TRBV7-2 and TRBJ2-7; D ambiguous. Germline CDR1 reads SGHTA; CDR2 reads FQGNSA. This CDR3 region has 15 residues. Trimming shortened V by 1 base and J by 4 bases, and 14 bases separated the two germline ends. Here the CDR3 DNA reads TGTGCCAGCAGCTTAGAAAGTTTGGGTTTTTACGAGCAGTACTTC. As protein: CASSLESLGFYEQYF.

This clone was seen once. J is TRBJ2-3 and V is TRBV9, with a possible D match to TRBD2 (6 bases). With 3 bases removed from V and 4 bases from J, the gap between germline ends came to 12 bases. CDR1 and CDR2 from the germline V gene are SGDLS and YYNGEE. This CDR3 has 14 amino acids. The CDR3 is CASSAISGPDTQYF. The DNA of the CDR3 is TGTGCCAGCAGCGCCATTAGCGGCCCAGATACGCAGTATTTT.